This is a list of T cell receptor beta chains from one sample in a study of regulatory T cells in long-lasting Graves disease. A single record per CDR3 protein comes from TCRdb applying MiXCR to the multiplex PCR reads. The table lists about 430,000 distinct CDR3 sequences, 20% to 25% of them singletons, with around 15% in the top ten. This specimen consisted of peripheral blood mononuclear cells (PBMCs), obtained when the disease was refractory, from a patient treated with antithyroid drugs. These receptors originate from a female donor with Graves disease. Both conserved end residues are part of each CDR3. Fields, in order: J gene, clone size, V gene, D gene, CDR3 protein, CDR3 DNA. D genes are given only for firm matches. Rows may omit the clone size; those that give it use once, few, many or a size class.

TRBJ2-7,NA,TRBV5-6,NA,CASSLLRLNEQYF,TGTGCCAGCAGCTTGCTAAGGTTGAACGAGCAGTACTTC
TRBJ2-3,NA,TRBV28,NA,CASSLPVGVTSTDTQYF,TGTGCCAGCAGTTTACCCGTCGGGGTCACTAGCACAGATACGCAGTATTTT
TRBJ2-2,few,TRBV9,TRBD2,CASSATTSLRAGELFF,TGTGCCAGCAGCGCGACGACTAGCTTGAGGGCCGGGGAGCTGTTTTTT
TRBJ1-1,NA,TRBV14,NA,CASSQDWGLAEAFF,TGTGCCAGCAGCCAAGATTGGGGACTGGCTGAAGCTTTCTTT
TRBJ2-1,few,TRBV7-9,TRBD2,CASSLALAGHNEQFF,TGTGCCAGCAGCTTAGCCCTAGCGGGACACAATGAGCAGTTCTTC
TRBJ2-2,NA,TRBV19,TRBD2,CASSGTGGIGELFF,TGTGCCTCCAGCGGGACCGGCGGAATCGGGGAGCTGTTTTTT
TRBJ2-2,many,TRBV27,NA,CASSPINTGELFF,TGTGCCAGCAGTCCAATCAACACCGGGGAGCTGTTTTTT
TRBJ2-7,many,TRBV27,NA,CASSGDGAYEQYF,TGTGCCAGCAGTGGGGACGGAGCCTACGAGCAGTACTTC
TRBJ2-7,many,TRBV10-3,NA,CAITGAGYEQYF,TGTGCCATCACCGGGGCGGGTTACGAGCAGTACTTC
TRBJ2-7,NA,TRBV9,NA,CASSVGGTGPYEQYF,TGTGCCAGCAGCGTAGGAGGGACTGGGCCCTACGAGCAGTACTTC
TRBJ2-2,many,TRBV5-1,NA,CASSLRQDVGELFF,TGCGCCAGCAGCTTACGACAAGACGTGGGGGAGCTGTTTTTT
TRBJ2-2,NA,TRBV7-9,NA,CASTPVGELFF,TGTGCCAGCACGCCCGTGGGGGAGCTGTTTTTT
TRBJ2-1,NA,TRBV3-1,TRBD2,CASSANGRGQFF,TGTGCCAGCAGCGCCAACGGGAGGGGGCAGTTCTTC
TRBJ2-7,few,TRBV5-4,TRBD2,CASSRIGLDYEQYF,TGTGCCAGCAGCCGCATCGGACTAGACTACGAGCAGTACTTC
TRBJ1-5,NA,TRBV27,TRBD1,CASSLYRGDQPQHF,TGTGCCAGCAGTTTATACAGGGGGGATCAGCCCCAGCATTTT
TRBJ2-7,NA,TRBV2,TRBD2,CASREGGTSANSYEQYF,TGTGCCAGCAGAGAAGGAGGGACTAGCGCAAACTCCTACGAGCAGTACTTC
TRBJ1-1,few,TRBV18,NA,CASSPKGREAFF,TGTGCCAGCTCACCGAAAGGTCGTGAAGCTTTCTTT
TRBJ2-3,NA,TRBV10-3,NA,CAISEPRVTDTQYF,TGTGCCATCAGTGAACCCCGAGTGACAGATACGCAGTATTTT
TRBJ1-1,many,TRBV9,TRBD1,CASSVGTGPGTEAFF,TGTGCCAGCAGCGTAGGGACAGGGCCTGGCACTGAAGCTTTCTTT
TRBJ2-2,NA,TRBV20-1,NA,CSAKRGAATGELFF,TGCAGTGCCAAGAGGGGGGCCGCGACCGGGGAGCTGTTTTTT
TRBJ2-7,NA,TRBV4-1,NA,CASSQVPGTDEQYF,TGCGCCAGCAGCCAAGTTCCGGGGACGGACGAGCAGTACTTC
TRBJ2-2,many,TRBV11-2,NA,CASSGTGELFF,TGTGCCAGCAGCGGCACCGGGGAGCTGTTTTTT
TRBJ1-4,many,TRBV29-1,TRBD1,CSVWQGEEKLFF,TGCAGCGTGTGGCAGGGGGAAGAAAAACTGTTTTTT
TRBJ1-2,many,TRBV6-1,NA,CASGIQGNYGYTF,TGTGCCAGCGGAATACAGGGAAACTATGGCTACACCTTC
TRBJ2-7,many,TRBV28,NA,CASEHGSFYEQYF,TGTGCCAGCGAACACGGGAGTTTTTACGAGCAGTACTTC
TRBJ1-4,NA,TRBV2,NA,CASRENINEKLFF,TGTGCCAGCAGAGAGAATATCAATGAAAAACTGTTTTTT
TRBJ2-7,few,TRBV3-1,NA,CASSQVANSYEQYF,TGTGCCAGCAGCCAAGTCGCCAACTCCTACGAGCAGTACTTC
TRBJ2-5,NA,TRBV7-9,NA,CASSLGVGPIQETQYF,TGTGCCAGCAGCTTAGGAGTCGGACCGATCCAAGAGACCCAGTACTTC
TRBJ2-1,NA,TRBV11-2,NA,CASSLDQWAADARPKYNEQFF,TGTGCCAGCAGCTTAGATCAATGGGCAGCGGATGCCCGTCCTAAATACAATGAGCAGTTCTTC
TRBJ1-2,many,TRBV12-3/TRBV12-4,TRBD1,CASSLYLGQRGGYTF,TGTGCCAGCAGTTTGTACCTGGGACAGAGAGGTGGCTACACCTTC
TRBJ2-2,NA,TRBV7-9,TRBD2,CASSLEAGLAVGELFF,TGTGCCAGCAGCTTGGAAGCGGGACTAGCTGTCGGGGAGCTGTTTTTT
TRBJ2-4,few,TRBV6-1,NA,CATADPNIQYF,TGTGCCACCGCCGACCCGAACATTCAGTACTTC
TRBJ2-7,many,TRBV18,NA,CASSQDSLYEQYF,TGTGCCAGCTCACAGGACAGTCTTTACGAGCAGTACTTC
TRBJ2-7,many,TRBV28,TRBD2,CASRGGALGSYEQYF,TGTGCCAGCAGGGGAGGGGCCCTTGGCTCCTACGAGCAGTACTTC
TRBJ2-7,many,TRBV3-1,TRBD1,CASSHDRDEQYF,TGTGCCAGCAGCCACGACAGGGACGAGCAGTACTTC
TRBJ2-1,NA,TRBV12-3/TRBV12-4,NA,CATDAGPPLHEQFF,TGTGCCACCGATGCTGGTCCACCGTTGCATGAGCAGTTCTTC
TRBJ2-7,many,TRBV20-1,NA,CSANRQSSEQYF,TGCAGTGCAAACCGACAGTCCTCCGAGCAGTACTTC
TRBJ1-1,many,TRBV29-1,NA,CSGWGLDTEAFF,TGCAGTGGTTGGGGATTGGACACTGAAGCTTTCTTT
TRBJ2-5,many,TRBV18,TRBD2,CASSPPTSGSRETQYF,TGTGCCAGCTCACCACCAACTAGCGGGAGTCGAGAGACCCAGTACTTC
TRBJ2-2,many,TRBV2,NA,CASQTSRSGELFF,TGTGCCAGTCAGACTAGTCGGAGCGGGGAGCTGTTTTTT
TRBJ2-7,NA,TRBV11-2,TRBD2,CASSPGLAFVYEQYF,TGTGCCAGCAGCCCGGGACTAGCGTTCGTCTACGAGCAGTACTTC
TRBJ2-3,NA,TRBV5-8,NA,CASSFRSGTDTQYF,TGTGCCAGCAGCTTCAGGAGTGGCACAGATACACAGTATTTT
TRBJ1-1,NA,TRBV7-2,NA,CASSRTVISEAFF,TGTGCCAGCAGCCGGACAGTTATTTCTGAAGCTTTCTTT
TRBJ2-5,many,TRBV27,TRBD1,CASSTPGQQETQYF,TGTGCCAGCAGTACCCCGGGACAGCAAGAGACCCAGTACTTC
TRBJ2-5,NA,TRBV7-9,TRBD1,CASSPTRTGGETQYF,TGTGCCAGCAGCCCTACCCGGACAGGGGGAGAGACCCAGTACTTC
TRBJ2-7,many,TRBV6-1,NA,CASSDGEMSEQYF,TGTGCCAGCAGTGACGGGGAGATGTCCGAGCAGTACTTC
TRBJ2-1,NA,TRBV6-2/TRBV6-3,NA,CASLQEGTYSYNEQFF,TGTGCCAGCTTGCAGGAAGGGACCTACTCCTACAATGAGCAGTTCTTC
TRBJ2-7,NA,TRBV11-2,NA,CASSNRGGYEQYF,TGTGCCAGCAGCAACCGCGGCGGGTACGAGCAGTACTTC